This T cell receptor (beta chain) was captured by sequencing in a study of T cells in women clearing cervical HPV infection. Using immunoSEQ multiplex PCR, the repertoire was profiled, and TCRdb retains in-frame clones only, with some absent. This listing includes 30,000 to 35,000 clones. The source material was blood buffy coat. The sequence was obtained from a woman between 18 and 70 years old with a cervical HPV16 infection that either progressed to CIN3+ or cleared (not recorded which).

Incomplete CDR3 DNA: TGTGCCAGCAGCCCACAGGGCGGGACCTACGAG. It encodes CASSPQGGTYE. The entire CDR3 protein is CASSPQGGTYEQYF. The chain uses TRBV7-6 and TRBJ2-7; D may be TRBD1 or TRBD2 (6 bases each). The read finishes 3 residues shy of the CDR3 end, and the germline J gene is used to complete it. The CDR3 is made up of 14 amino acids. V was pared by 5 bases and J by 2 bases, with 13 bases between. The V gene's germline CDR1 is SGHVS and CDR2 FNYEAQ.